This TCR beta chain emerged from a study of OX40 agonist ivuxolimab in advanced cancers. Study as a whole: Ivuxolimab, an agonistic anti-OX40 (CD134) antibody, was given to patients. Ivuxolimab doses were 0.01, 0.1, 0.3, 1.5, 3 or 10 mg/kg every 2 weeks.

Germline V gene lookup returns CDR1 SGHRS and CDR2 YFSETQ. The CDR3 has 14 amino acids. V was shortened by 0 bases and J by 4 bases, with 9 bases between the two germline ends. Sequencing used immunoSEQ multiplex PCR; TCRdb keeps in-frame clones, though not all of them. The sample holds some 72,000 clones, more than 80% seen once. The material was CD4+ or CD8+ T cells sorted from blood, obtained in a trial of the OX40 agonist ivuxolimab. This rearrangement joins TRBV5-1 to TRBJ2-3; no reliable D call. This receptor was obtained from an adult with an advanced solid tumor such as melanoma, head and neck, liver or kidney cancer. In DNA, the CDR3 is TGCGCCAGCAGCTTGGCGGACCCATCAGATACGCAGTATTTT. This translates into CASSLADPSDTQYF.